The 31 T cell receptor beta chains listed next were all sequenced from one sample in a study of Graves' ophthalmopathy and Graves' hyperthyroidism. Amplified material comprised TCR beta CDR3 regions derived from RNA transcripts. Second-round multiplex PCR came after first-round RT-PCR with HTBI primers. Via MiXCR, TCRdb re-called the multiplex PCR reads, giving one row per CDR3 protein. The table records about 1.1 million distinct CDR3 sequences, about two fifths of them present only once. The sample comprised peripheral blood or thyroid tissue (not recorded which). The receptor source for this set is an adult man with Graves' hyperthyroidism.

This clonotype showed up many times. This chain links TRBV29-1 with TRBJ2-7, with 12 bases lining up with TRBD2. Germline values: CDR1 SQVTM, CDR2 ANQGSEA. The CDR3 is made up of 13 amino acids. V was clipped by 3 bases and J by 7 bases; unmatched bases: 4. In nucleotides, the CDR3 is TGCAGCGTTGACTCGACTAGCGGGAGTGAGCAGTACTTC. Its translation: CSVDSTSGSEQYF.

This clonotype was counted ten times or more. The V and J genes are TRBV5-6 and TRBJ2-5; the D gene is possibly TRBD2 (5 bases). V dropped 4 bases and J dropped 4 bases, with 14 bases sitting between them. Per the germline V gene, CDR1 is SGHDT and CDR2 is YYEEEE. The CDR3 length is 14 residues. In DNA form, the CDR3 reads TGTGCCAGCAGCCCCGGACTTCCGTCAGAGACCCAGTACTTC. Translated: CASSPGLPSETQYF.

The chain is built from TRBV7-9 and TRBJ2-1, with 9 bases identical to TRBD1. Germline V gene lookup returns CDR1 SEHNR and CDR2 FQNEAQ (reference sequence). The CDR3 runs 18 residues. The V gene end was trimmed by 6 bases and the J gene end by 6 bases; junction bases not matched to a gene: 18. CDR3 DNA sequence: TGTGCCAGCAGTCGGGGGACGGGGCTCCGGGACAGGGTCAATGAGCAGTTCTTC. Translated: CASSRGTGLRDRVNEQFF.

This clonotype came up many times. The J gene is TRBJ1-2, the V gene TRBV19; 9 nucleotides align to TRBD1. CDR3 length equals 14 residues. The V and J ends lost 3 bases and 7 bases, in that order; junction bases with no gene match: 6. Germline lookup yields CDR1 LNHDA and CDR2 SQIVND (reference sequence). The CDR3 DNA reads as TGTGCCAGTAGTATCCGGACAGGGGACGTTGGCTACACCTTC. Translating it yields CASSIRTGDVGYTF.

This clonotype was detected ten times or more. This sequence joins TRBV7-9 and TRBJ1-5; D gene uncertain. V gave up 2 bases and J gave up 3 bases, with 11 bases separating them. This CDR3 has 15 amino acids. Germline V gives CDR1 SEHNR, CDR2 FQNEAQ (reference sequence). This chain's CDR3 is CASSLWAEPNQPQHF. DNA for the CDR3: TGTGCCAGCAGCTTATGGGCAGAACCCAATCAGCCCCAGCATTTT.

There are many counts of this clonotype. This chain links TRBV20-1 with TRBJ2-7; TRBD1 agrees at 7 bases. Germline CDR1 and CDR2: DFQATT and SNEGSKA (reference sequence). The CDR3 covers 13 residues. V gave up 6 bases and J gave up 0 bases; unmatched junction bases: 5. CDR3 sequence (DNA): TGCAGTGCGCAGACAGGGACCTCCTACGAGCAGTACTTC. As protein: CSAQTGTSYEQYF.

This clonotype was observed at least ten times. J is TRBJ2-7 and V is TRBV29-1; a possible D gene is TRBD2 (7 bases). The V gene lost 7 bases and the J gene lost 5 bases, with 18 bases spanning the gap. The CDR3 is made up of 13 amino acids. CDR1 is SQVTM and CDR2 is ANQGSEA in the germline V gene. CDR3 residues: CSAGGGALDEQYF. Here the CDR3 DNA reads TGCAGCGCGGGGGGCGGGGCTCTCGACGAGCAGTACTTC.

This clonotype was counted many times. The chain links TRBV5-1 to TRBJ1-1; 7 bases are a match to TRBD1. The ends lost 3 bases at V and 1 base at J; junction bases unmatched: 12. CDR1 and CDR2 from the germline V gene are SGHRS and YFSETQ. There are 17 residues in the CDR3. As DNA, the CDR3 is TGCGCCAGCAGCTCAGGGGGGCTTGGGCTTAGGAACACTGAAGCTTTCTTT. It specifies CASSSGGLGLRNTEAFF.

Ten or more counts support this clonotype. The chain has TRBV4-2 and TRBJ2-5; D is unresolved. Germline V gene lookup returns CDR1 LGHNA and CDR2 YNFKEQ. The CDR3 length is 14 residues. V was pared by 1 base and J by 5 bases, with 11 bases between. The CDR3 spells CASSQGDGWETQYF. The DNA for the CDR3 is TGTGCCAGCAGCCAAGGGGATGGTTGGGAGACCCAGTACTTC.

This clonotype showed up just a few times. This chain links TRBV20-1 with TRBJ2-7; 8 bases fit TRBD1. Trimming removed 5 bases from V and 2 bases from J; junction bases left unmatched: 11. CDR1 DFQATT and CDR2 SNEGSKA come from the germline V gene (reference sequence). The CDR3 length is 15 residues. The CDR3 region is CSAQGNIQGAYEQYF. The CDR3 DNA reads as TGCAGTGCTCAGGGAAATATACAGGGGGCCTACGAGCAGTACTTC.

The chain links TRBV10-3 to TRBJ2-6; 7 bases line up with TRBD2. The CDR3 has 17 residues. V shed 8 bases, J shed 0 bases, and the junction held 10 bases outside the gene matches. Per germline, CDR1 ENHRY and CDR2 SYGVKD. CDR3 DNA: TGTGCCATCCGGGAGGATAGATCTATCTCTGGGGCCAACGTCCTGACTTTC. This sequence encodes CAIREDRSISGANVLTF.

The V gene is TRBV24-1, the J gene TRBJ1-6, with 7 bases matching TRBD1. Trimming took 7 bases from V and 8 from J; bases not matched to a gene: 7. CDR1 KGHDR and CDR2 SFDVKD come from the germline V gene. The CDR3 sequence is 14 residues long. This CDR3 reads CATSETGADSPLHF. CDR3 coding DNA: TGTGCCACCAGCGAAACAGGGGCAGATTCACCCCTCCACTTT.

This clonotype has more than one count but fewer than ten. This chain links TRBV2 with TRBJ1-2; unclear D gene. The CDR3 sequence is 12 residues long. Germline-derived CDR1 and CDR2 are SNHLY and FYNNEI. Trimming took off 7 bases at V and 6 bases at J, with 12 bases between the two ends. The CDR3 loop is CASNLWQNGYTF. For the CDR3, the DNA is TGTGCCAGCAATCTGTGGCAGAATGGCTACACCTTC. Filled out from reference TRBV2 and TRBJ1-2, the complete variable domain reads EPEVTQTPSHQVTQMGQEVILRCVPISNHLYFYWYRQILGQKVEFLVSFYNNEISEKSEIFDDQFSVERPDGSNFTLKIRSTKLEDSAMYFCASNLWQNGYTFGSGTRLTVV.

J is TRBJ1-6 and V is TRBV20-1; D is undetermined. Germline CDR1 and CDR2: DFQATT and SNEGSKA (reference sequence). The V end was cut by 6 bases, the J end by 4 bases, with 13 bases between. The CDR3 extends over 14 amino acids. CDR3 bases: TGCAGTGCCACCCCCGGAGATTATAATTCACCCCTCCACTTT. Translation gives CSATPGDYNSPLHF.

This clonotype was observed a few times. The rearrangement links TRBV6-6 to TRBJ2-7; no definite D call. The CDR3 contains 15 residues. The germline V and J ends were trimmed by 0 bases and 2 bases, with 11 bases remaining between them. Looked up from germline, CDR1 is MNHNY and CDR2 is SVGAGI (reference sequence). DNA of the CDR3: TGTGCCAGCAGTTACTCGGCAGAACCCCCCTACGAGCAGTACTTC. This translates into CASSYSAEPPYEQYF.

This clonotype was seen many times. This chain joins TRBV19 and TRBJ1-1; D uncertain. The CDR3 totals 15 residues. From germline, CDR1 is LNHDA and CDR2 SQIVND (reference sequence). Deletions cut 4 bases from V and 0 bases from J, with 12 bases between. This CDR3 is CASSRLRSLNTEAFF. The CDR3 DNA follows: TGTGCCAGTAGTAGGCTCCGCAGTCTGAACACTGAAGCTTTCTTT.

This chain connects TRBV25-1 to TRBJ1-1, with 7 bases fitting TRBD1. V trimming: 2 bases; J trimming: 7 bases; junction bases outside the gene matches: 7. This CDR3 spans 14 amino acids. Germline CDR1 MGHDK, CDR2 SYGVNS. In nucleotides, the CDR3 is TGTGCCAGCAGTGAAAGGACAGGACCCCTTGAAGCTTTCTTT. Its translation is CASSERTGPLEAFF.

Note on this clonotype: The CDR3 ends on some other residue instead of the conserved phenylalanine or tryptophan, so this is likely a read error. J is TRBJ2-5 and V is TRBV24-1; the D is unclear. Trimming removed 0 bases from V and 5 bases from J, with 3 bases in between. Germline V gene data show CDR1 as KGHDR and CDR2 as SFDVKD. This CDR3 region has 12 residues. CDR3 nucleotides: TGTGCCACCAGTGATTTGCTGGAGACCCAGTACCTC. Protein: CATSDLLETQYL.

About this clonotype itself: A much larger clone sits a single nucleotide away, making a read error possible. The V and J genes are TRBV20-1 and TRBJ1-1; tentative D call: TRBD1 (6 bases). V was trimmed by 0 bases and J by 6 bases, leaving 14 bases between them. Germline loops: CDR1 DFQATT, CDR2 SNEGSKA (reference sequence). The CDR3 covers 14 residues. CDR3 DNA: TGCAGTGCTAGAGATCGGGGCGGGGGCCCTGAAGCTTTCTTT. This sequence encodes CSARDRGGGPEAFF.

This clonotype was counted at least ten times. One junction end disagrees with the germline gene, perhaps due to a read error. The V gene is TRBV20-1, the J gene TRBJ2-5; 8 bases align to TRBD1. CDR1 and CDR2 (germline): DFQATT, SNEGSKA (reference sequence). CDR3 length equals 12 residues. This CDR3 is CSASKRQGYTDF. The CDR3 bases are TGCAGTGCTTCGAAAAGACAGGGGTACACGGACTTC.

As concerns this clonotype: An end of the junction does not agree with germline; a read error may underlie this. This chain connects TRBV15 to TRBJ2-2, with D possibly being TRBD2 (5 bases). Per germline, CDR1 LNHNV and CDR2 YYDKDF (reference sequence). The CDR3 contains 12 residues. The DNA for the CDR3 is TGTGCCACCAGCACGAACACCGGGGAGCTGTCTTGG. This translates into CATSTNTGELSW.

The chain combines TRBV7-2 with TRBJ2-2, with 7 bases aligning to TRBD1. The V gene end was trimmed by 5 bases and the J gene end by 3 bases; junction bases not matched to a gene: 6. This CDR3 region has 15 residues. CDR1 is SGHTA, CDR2 FQGNSA, per germline. DNA for the CDR3: TGTGCCAGCAGCCGTTACGACAGGGACACCGGGGAGCTGTTTTTT. Translation: CASSRYDRDTGELFF.

This clonotype has just a few counts. The chain has TRBV19 and TRBJ1-3; no clear D gene. In germline, CDR1 is LNHDA, CDR2 SQIVND (reference sequence). This CDR3 contains 16 residues. Trimming cost V 11 bases and J 0 bases, with 20 bases left between them. CDR3 protein: CAALTPGRDSGNTIYF. In nucleotides, the CDR3 is TGTGCCGCTCTCACCCCAGGACGGGACTCTGGAAACACCATATATTTT.

In the case of this clonotype: The conserved phenylalanine or tryptophan normally closing the CDR3 is absent here, so this likely arose from a read error. It is unclear where the CDR3 begins or ends on the DNA, so no DNA is shown, and the CDR3 is as TCRdb lists it. The chain joins TRBV6-2 or TRBV6-3 to TRBJ1-5. Germline lookup yields CDR1 MNHEY and CDR2 SVGEGT. Ends included, the CDR3 has 14 residues. CDR3 sequence reads: CASGGEDSNQPRPR.

J is TRBJ2-6 and V is TRBV10-3; TRBD1 agrees at 8 bases. Germline assignment: CDR1 ENHRY and CDR2 SYGVKD. After removal of 2 bases from V and 7 bases from J, the junction contained 7 bases not matched to a gene. The CDR3 contains 16 residues. The CDR3 DNA reads TGTGCCATCAGTGAGAGAGAGGACAGGGAAGCCAACGTCCTGACTTTC. It is translated as CAISEREDREANVLTF.

V gene TRBV15 combines with J gene TRBJ1-4; D might be TRBD1 (5 bases). V was cut by 3 bases and J by 0 bases, with 23 bases left in between. Germline V lookup: CDR1 LNHNV, CDR2 YYDKDF (reference sequence). This CDR3 contains 20 residues. The CDR3 DNA follows: TGTGCCACCAGCAGGCAGAGGGCTGGGGGACCTAAAGCAACTAATGAAAAACTGTTTTTT. The encoded protein is CATSRQRAGGPKATNEKLFF.

J is TRBJ2-7 and V is TRBV10-3; D tentatively fits TRBD1 or TRBD2 (5 bases each). The CDR3 runs to 14 residues. CDR1 and CDR2 from the germline V gene are ENHRY and SYGVKD. V was clipped by 5 bases and J by 0 bases, with 11 bases between them. CDR3 region: CAISSGAISYEQYF. The DNA for the CDR3 is TGTGCCATCAGTTCCGGGGCCATCTCCTACGAGCAGTACTTC.

Details on this clonotype: This clone may be a read error of a much larger clone one base away. The chain links TRBV20-1 to TRBJ1-5, with a possible D match to TRBD1 (5 bases). The CDR3 consists of 15 residues. With 5 bases removed from V and 2 bases from J, the gap between germline ends came to 16 bases. Germline V gene data show CDR1 as DFQATT and CDR2 as SNEGSKA (reference sequence). The CDR3 region is CSAPNRYGGNQPQHF. The CDR3 DNA reads TGCAGTGCTCCGAACAGGTATGGCGGCAATCAGCCCCAGCATTTT.

On this clonotype itself: With a much larger clone just one base away, this may be a read error. The V call is TRBV11-1, the J call TRBJ1-5; D remains unclear. The germline CDR1 and CDR2 sequences are SGHAT and FQDESV (reference sequence). CDR3 length equals 15 residues. V dropped 7 bases and J dropped 0 bases, with 13 bases sitting between them. The CDR3 here is CASIAYLGSNQPQHF. CDR3 nucleotides: TGTGCCAGCATCGCTTATCTCGGTAGCAATCAGCCCCAGCATTTT.

In the case of this clonotype: Compared with germline, one end of the junction differs, possibly owing to a read error. The chain uses TRBV12-3 or TRBV12-4 and TRBJ2-7, with 12 bases lining up with TRBD2. The CDR3 extends over 14 amino acids. CDR3 nucleotide sequence: TGTGCCAGCAGTAGACTAGCGGGAGCCTACGAGCATTACTTC. Translating it yields CASSRLAGAYEHYF.

Only a few counts were recorded for this clonotype. This sequence joins TRBV6-2 or TRBV6-3 and TRBJ1-1; 7 bases match TRBD1. This CDR3 region has 14 residues. Per germline, CDR1 MNHEY and CDR2 SVGEGT. After removal of 6 bases from V and 10 bases from J, the junction contained 14 bases not matched to a gene. This CDR3 reads CASSLLLTGASAFF. CDR3 nucleotides: TGTGCCAGCAGCCTCTTACTCACAGGGGCATCAGCTTTCTTT.